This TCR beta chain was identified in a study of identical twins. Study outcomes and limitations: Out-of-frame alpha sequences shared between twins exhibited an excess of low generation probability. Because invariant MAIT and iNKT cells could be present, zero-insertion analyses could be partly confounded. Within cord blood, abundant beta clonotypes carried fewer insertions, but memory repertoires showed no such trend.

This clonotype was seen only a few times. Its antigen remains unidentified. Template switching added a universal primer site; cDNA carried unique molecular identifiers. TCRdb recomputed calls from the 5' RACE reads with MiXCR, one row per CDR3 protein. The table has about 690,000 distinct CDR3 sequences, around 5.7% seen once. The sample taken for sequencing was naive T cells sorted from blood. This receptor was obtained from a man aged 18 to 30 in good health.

The CDR3 here is CASSRTVAGNQPQHF. Here the CDR3 DNA reads TGTGCCAGCAGTCGGACAGTGGCAGGAAATCAGCCCCAGCATTTT. V is TRBV6-2 or TRBV6-3 and J is TRBJ1-5, with D perhaps TRBD1 (6 bases). CDR3 length: 15 residues. Germline V gives CDR1 MNHEY, CDR2 SVGEGT. Deletions cut 5 bases from V and 4 bases from J, with 15 bases between.